This TCR beta chain was recorded in a study of T cell clones after liver transplantation. The wider study: As an antigen-independent comparator, third-party-reactive TCRbeta sequences came from pre-transplant mixed lymphocyte reactions.

Trimming cost V 6 bases and J 6 bases, with 14 bases left between them. The germline CDR1 and CDR2 sequences are SGHTA and FQGNSA. CDR3 size: 14 residues. Data came from immunoSEQ multiplex PCR; TCRdb stores just in-frame clones and leaves some out. The table records 45,000 to 60,000 clones, about 88% of them present only once. J is TRBJ2-2 and V is TRBV7-2; a possible D gene is TRBD2 (6 bases). The origin of this receptor is a human donor who received a liver transplant. The material was CD4+ T cells from blood, obtained before liver transplant. The chain's CDR3 is CASSRGSGPGELFF. CDR3 coding DNA: TGTGCCAGCAGTCGAGGTAGCGGACCCGGGGAGCTGTTTTTT.